Reported below is one T cell receptor (beta chain). The CDR3 contains 14 residues. V dropped 3 bases and J dropped 2; count of bases not matched to a gene: 1. Germline V gene data show CDR1 as MGHRA and CDR2 as YSYEKL. This entry is derived from a study of response to subunit inactivated influenza vaccine. TCRdb re-analysed the RT-PCR reads in MiXCR, keeping a single row per CDR3 protein. The sample has about 180,000 distinct CDR3 sequences; about 9.3% are singletons. The TCR was taken from a man in his fifties who received an inactivated influenza vaccine. Source: non-naive T cells sorted from PBMCs, taken on the day of vaccination. The chain links TRBV4-1 to TRBJ2-7, with 10 bases aligning to TRBD1. The CDR3 sequence is CASSQDRGAYEQYF. CDR3 DNA: TGCGCCAGCAGCCAGGACAGGGGGGCCTACGAGCAGTACTTC.